The rows below give T cell receptor beta chains drawn from one sample of a study of PD-1 blockade in classical Hodgkin lymphoma. Here immunoSEQ multiplex PCR was the method, and the copy in TCRdb shows in-frame clones only, minus some. The sample shows about 29,000 clones, roughly 87% of them seen only once. The material was CD4+ T cells from blood, obtained at baseline. Source of these receptors: a human donor with classical Hodgkin lymphoma. The CDR3 runs from the conserved cysteine through the conserved F or W. A D gene is named only where the DNA matches it firmly. Expanded clones are given a class, and other clones once, few, many or no size at all.

D | J | V | size | DNA | CDR3
TRBD1 | TRBJ2-4 | TRBV27 | . | TGTGCCAGCAGTTCGGACAGGGTAAACATTCAGTACTTC | CASSSDRVNIQYF
. | TRBJ2-3 | TRBV18 | . | TGTGCCAGCTCACCGGGCTCATTGTATACGCAGTATTTT | CASSPGSLYTQYF
. | TRBJ2-1 | TRBV30 | . | TGTGCCTGGAGTATCTACAATGAGCAGTTCTTC | CAWSIYNEQFF
TRBD2 | TRBJ2-7 | TRBV27 | . | TGTGCCAGCAGTGGGACTAGCGGGAGGGCGCGGTACGAGCAGTACTTC | CASSGTSGRARYEQYF
. | TRBJ2-2 | TRBV10-3 | . | TGTGCCATCAGTGAGTCGCTCCCTTCGAACACCGGGGAGCTGTTTTTT | CAISESLPSNTGELFF
TRBD1 | TRBJ2-7 | TRBV6-6 | once | TGTGCCAGCAGTTCCCTGGGACAGGGGGCCCCCGAGCAGTACTTC | CASSSLGQGAPEQYF
TRBD1 | TRBJ1-2 | TRBV7-2 | . | TGTGCCAGCAGCCTCCAGGGACAGGGGCTAGATGGCTACACCTTC | CASSLQGQGLDGYTF
TRBD2 | TRBJ2-5 | TRBV15 | once | TGTGCCACCAGCAGAGTGTGGACTAGCGGGAGGGCCGGAGAGACCCAGTACTTC | CATSRVWTSGRAGETQYF
. | TRBJ2-7 | TRBV5-6 | . | TGTGCCAGCAGCACAGACAGGTTGATCGGCTACGAGCAGTACTTC | CASSTDRLIGYEQYF
. | TRBJ1-2 | TRBV11-2 | . | TGTGCCAGCAGCCCGGACGGAATTAACTATGGCTACACCTTC | CASSPDGINYGYTF
. | TRBJ2-6 | TRBV5-4 | . | TGTGCCAGCAGATCGGACAGTCCTGGGGCCAACGTCCTGACTTTC | CASRSDSPGANVLTF
. | TRBJ2-1 | TRBV10-1 | . | TGCGCCAGCCCCGGGGAACGCGAAGGTCTGTGCAATGAGCAGTTCTTC | CASPGEREGLCNEQFF
. | TRBJ1-5 | TRBV4-3 | . | TGCGCCAGCAGCCAAGACTCTGGGGGCAATCAGCCCCAGCATTTT | CASSQDSGGNQPQHF
TRBD1 | TRBJ2-7 | TRBV18 | . | TGTGCCAGCTCACCGACCTTCGTGACAGGGTCCTACGAGCAGTACTTC | CASSPTFVTGSYEQYF
. | TRBJ1-2 | TRBV5-4 | once | TGTGCCAGCACCGTACCGAACGGGGGCGCGGGTGGCTACACCTTC | CASTVPNGGAGGYTF
TRBD1 | TRBJ1-2 | TRBV5-4 | . | TGTGCCAGCAGCTTGTCAGGGGGCTATGGCTACACCTTC | CASSLSGGYGYTF
. | TRBJ1-2 | TRBV6-1 | . | TGTGCCAGCAGCCCGGGGGCGAGTGCTGGCTACACCTTC | CASSPGASAGYTF
. | TRBJ2-7 | TRBV7-9 | . | TGTGCCAGCAGCTTGGGCAGTCCCTACGAGCAGTACTTC | CASSLGSPYEQYF
. | TRBJ1-5 | TRBV30 | . | TGTGCCTGGAATTCCCAGGGTCGGAACCAGCCCCAGCATTTT | CAWNSQGRNQPQHF
. | TRBJ2-2 | TRBV4-1 | . | TGCGCCAGCAGCCCTTGGGCGGAGGGCGGGGAGCTGTTTTTT | CASSPWAEGGELFF
. | TRBJ1-2 | TRBV19 | . | TGTGCCAGTAGTATAACACCCTCTACCAACTATGGCTACACCTTC | CASSITPSTNYGYTF
. | TRBJ1-5 | TRBV10-3 | . | TGTGCCATCAGTGAGTCACGGAATCAGCCCCAGCATTTT | CAISESRNQPQHF
. | TRBJ2-7 | TRBV28 | . | TGTGCCAGCAGTTTAAGGGGAGTCCACGAGCAGTACTTC | CASSLRGVHEQYF
. | TRBJ1-4 | TRBV7-9 | . | TGTGCCAGCAGCTTAGGGACAGTAGAAACGTGGAAACTGTTTTTT | CASSLGTVETWKLFF
TRBD2 | TRBJ2-3 | TRBV7-2 | . | TGTGCCAGCAGCAGACTAGCGGGAGGGGGTACGCAGTATTTT | CASSRLAGGGTQYF
TRBD2 | TRBJ2-1 | TRBV11-3 | . | TGTGCCAGCAGCGCGGGACTAGCGGGAGGACCGGAGCAGTTCTTC | CASSAGLAGGPEQFF
. | TRBJ2-1 | TRBV11-2 | . | TGTGCCAGCAGCTTAGTAGTCCGCAGCTCCCCTTACAATGAGCAGTTCTTC | CASSLVVRSSPYNEQFF
TRBD1 | TRBJ2-3 | TRBV28 | . | TGTGCCAGCAGAGACAGGGGTGGGACAGATACGCAGTATTTT | CASRDRGGTDTQYF
. | TRBJ1-5 | TRBV30 | . | TGTGCCTGGAGCGGGGGGGGCAATCAGCCCCAGCATTTT | CAWSGGGNQPQHF
. | TRBJ2-6 | TRBV14 | . | TGTGCCAGCAGTCCCGACGGCTCTGGGGCCAACGTCCTGACTTTC | CASSPDGSGANVLTF
. | TRBJ2-7 | TRBV14 | . | TGTGCCAGCAGCCTAGTTAACTCCTACGAGCAGTACTTC | CASSLVNSYEQYF
TRBD1 | TRBJ1-3 | TRBV19 | once | TGTGCCAGTGATCGGACAGGGGCGGGAAACACCATATATTTT | CASDRTGAGNTIYF
. | TRBJ2-2 | TRBV5-5 | . | TGTGCCAGCAGCTTGGGACAGCTCACCACCGGGGAGCTGTTTTTT | CASSLGQLTTGELFF
. | TRBJ2-6 | TRBV4-1 | . | TGCGCCAGCAGCCTACGCTCTGGGGCCAACGTCCTGACTTTC | CASSLRSGANVLTF